The present T cell receptor (beta chain) was sequenced within a study of tumor and adjacent non-tumor tissue in lung cancer. Study context: Samples averaged about 4.2 million productive TCRbeta reads each. Study outcomes and limitations: Significantly higher TCR diversity was found in tumor than normal lung.

As to this clonotype: What it binds is unknown.

The germline V gene has CDR1 SQVTM and CDR2 ANQGSEA. The CDR3 runs 13 residues. The template was RNA from unsorted bulk tissue. A modified ARM-PCR protocol with three rounds of nested PCR amplified TCRbeta. TCRdb called the multiplex PCR reads again in MiXCR, with one record for every CDR3 protein. The sample lists about 82,000 distinct CDR3 sequences; 60% to 85% were seen once. The receptor comes from a woman aged 45 to 65 with non-small cell lung cancer. The material sequenced was lung tumor tissue. The rearrangement links TRBV29-1 to TRBJ1-2, with unresolved D. The CDR3 spells CSAETTRNYGYTF. Written as DNA, the CDR3 is TGCAGTGCCGAGACAACTAGGAACTATGGCTACACCTTC.